The entry that follows covers one T cell receptor (beta chain) sequence. Germline CDR1 SGHDT, CDR2 YYEEEE. Between the trimmed V and J ends, which lost 2 bases and 7 bases, there was a span of 9 bases. There are 12 residues in the CDR3. While infection was still active, Seattle patients were enrolled and then followed longitudinally. The data derive from a study of blood T cell repertoires in COVID-19. Study information: COVID-19 samples from acute and convalescent phases originated in the United States, Italy and Spain. Nucleic acid was either cDNA or gDNA, and it came from T cells, B-cell-depleted T cells, or PBMCs.

Original methodology: By means of reference gene primer amplification, nucleated cell counts were estimated. Using immunoSEQ multiplex PCR, the repertoire was profiled, and TCRdb retains in-frame clones only, with some absent. D and trimming were read from the DNA, whereas the V and J calls and clone size are those reported in that table. Of approximately 170,000 clones listed, about 85% are singletons. This chain links TRBV5-6 with TRBJ1-1; D gene unclear. The sample was peripheral blood. The clonotype originates from an elderly woman with COVID-19, enrolled during active disease. Here the CDR3 reads CASSLNTIEAFF. CDR3 nucleotides: TGTGCCAGCAGCTTAAACACGATTGAAGCTTTCTTT.